The T cell receptor (beta chain) under discussion was sequenced for a study of T cells in Graves' hyperthyroidism and ophthalmopathy. Study in general: Before treatment of any kind, peripheral blood was taken at initial diagnosis.

Whole-study results and caveats: Most thyroid-expanded clonotypes above 0.001 were also found in blood.

Graves' hyperthyroidism without ophthalmopathy progression within 18 months was termed stable. On this clonotype: The antigen remains undetermined.

V gave up 6 bases and J gave up 5 bases, with 13 bases separating them. From germline, CDR1 is SGHVS and CDR2 FQNEAQ. CDR3 length: 14 amino acids. Regions amplified from RNA transcripts were the TCR beta CDR3 regions. RT-PCR in the first round (using the HTBI primer set) targeted the TCR CDR3. One entry per CDR3 protein, called by TCRdb with MiXCR from the multiplex PCR reads. The table records nearly 750,000 distinct CDR3 sequences, approximately 36% of them present only once. The receptor was derived from a woman aged 40 to 49 with Graves' hyperthyroidism. The material sequenced was blood. The chain has TRBV7-8 and TRBJ2-2; D is unresolved. CDR3 DNA: TGTGCCAGCAGTCCACAGCCTAGAACCGGGGAGCTGTTTTTT. Its translation is CASSPQPRTGELFF.